This T cell receptor beta chain was recovered during a study of identical twins. The CDR3 is 14 amino acids. Trimming removed 6 bases from V and 4 bases from J; junction bases left unmatched: 6. TCRdb itself ran the 5' RACE reads through MiXCR, one entry per CDR3 protein. Among some 1,600,000 distinct CDR3 sequences listed, about 32% were seen once. The chain carries TRBV12-3 or TRBV12-4 and TRBJ2-7; 10 bases are a match to TRBD2. The sequence came from a newborn girl in good health. The specimen sequenced was cord blood. The CDR3 sequence is CASSLELAGYEQYF. The DNA of the CDR3 is TGTGCCAGCAGCCTAGAACTAGCGGGGTACGAGCAGTACTTC.